Following are 23 T cell receptor beta chains from one sample sequenced in a study of response to subunit inactivated influenza vaccine. TCRdb re-analysed the RT-PCR reads in MiXCR, keeping a single row per CDR3 protein. The data show fewer than 350,000 distinct CDR3 sequences, around a fifth seen once. Sequences were derived from PBMCs from blood, sampled about 20 months after vaccination. Every receptor here comes from a man between 50 and 70 years old who received an inactivated influenza vaccine.

The table lists this clonotype with a few counts. The V and J genes are TRBV12-3 or TRBV12-4 and TRBJ1-5, with unresolved D. This CDR3 has 17 residues. Between the trimmed V and J ends, which lost 1 base and 9 bases, there was a span of 22 bases. CDR3 in DNA: TGTGCCAGCAGTTTAGGGCTTCGTGGGCAGGCCTCCCGGCCCCAGCATTTT. This encodes CASSLGLRGQASRPQHF.

The genes are TRBV30 and TRBJ1-2; D gene unclear. Trimming took off 2 bases at V and 6 bases at J, with 19 bases between the two ends. The CDR3 runs to 15 residues. Germline CDR1 and CDR2: GTSNPN and SVGIG (reference sequence). In nucleotides, the CDR3 is TGTGCCTGGAGTTCCGTGGACTGGGGTACGGATGGCTACACCTTC. Translating it yields CAWSSVDWGTDGYTF.

This clonotype came up a few times. The chain couples TRBV12-3 or TRBV12-4 to TRBJ1-6; D unclear. This CDR3 has 12 amino acids. V dropped 5 bases and J dropped 7 bases, with 6 bases sitting between them. The CDR3 DNA reads TGTGCCAGCAGTGTAACAAATTCACCCCTCCACTTT. Its protein is CASSVTNSPLHF.

The CDR3 is CASSVGLAGVNEQFF. CDR3 coding DNA: TGTGCCAGCAGCGTAGGATTAGCGGGAGTCAATGAGCAGTTCTTC. This sequence joins TRBV7-9 and TRBJ2-1, with 9 bases aligning to TRBD2. The CDR3 spans 15 residues. Germline CDR1 and CDR2: SEHNR and FQNEAQ (reference sequence). V lost 5 bases, J lost 6 bases, and 8 bases stayed unmatched. Together with reference TRBV7-9 and TRBJ2-1, the CDR3 gives the full variable domain: DTGVSQNPRHKITKRGQNVTFRCDPISEHNRLYWYRQTLGQGPEFLTYFQNEAQLEKSRLLSDRFSAERPKGSFSTLEIQRTEQGDSAMYLCASSVGLAGVNEQFFGPGTRLTVL.

This clonotype turned up a few times. The chain joins TRBV5-1 to TRBJ1-4; 11 bases are a match to TRBD1. Unmatched junction bases numbered 13, after V lost 2 bases and J lost 10 bases. Germline CDR1 SGHRS, CDR2 YFSETQ. The length of the CDR3 is 17 residues. This CDR3 is CASSFRGQGEPRGKLFF. The CDR3 DNA follows: TGCGCCAGCAGCTTCAGGGGACAGGGGGAGCCCCGCGGAAAACTGTTTTTT.

The V gene is TRBV10-2, the J gene TRBJ1-1; D ambiguous. V dropped 3 bases and J dropped 0 bases, with 5 bases sitting between them. This CDR3 is built from 13 residues. CDR1 and CDR2 from the germline V gene are WSHSY and SAAADI. CDR3 in DNA: TGCGCCAGCAGTGAACAGTTGAACACTGAAGCTTTCTTT. It is translated as CASSEQLNTEAFF.

This clonotype was counted many times. The rearrangement links TRBV7-6 to TRBJ2-7; no clear D gene. The CDR3 extends over 14 amino acids. Germline V gene sequence: CDR1 SGHVS, CDR2 FNYEAQ. V lost 4 bases and J lost 4, with 14 bases in between. Here the CDR3 DNA reads TGTGCCAGCAGCTCGATAGGACGGCCGTACGAGCAGTACTTC. Protein sequence: CASSSIGRPYEQYF.

This clonotype was recorded a few times. J is TRBJ1-5 and V is TRBV7-9; 11 nucleotides match TRBD1. The germline CDR1 and CDR2 sequences are SEHNR and FQNEAQ (reference sequence). The CDR3 loop spans 16 amino acids. J gave up 2 bases and V 3 bases, and 3 bases lay outside the gene matches. In DNA, the CDR3 is TGTGCCAGCAGCTTCGGACAGGGGGCGGGCAATCAGCCCCAGCATTTT. Protein: CASSFGQGAGNQPQHF. The full variable domain, rest sourced from reference TRBV7-9 and TRBJ1-5, is DTGVSQNPRHKITKRGQNVTFRCDPISEHNRLYWYRQTLGQGPEFLTYFQNEAQLEKSRLLSDRFSAERPKGSFSTLEIQRTEQGDSAMYLCASSFGQGAGNQPQHFGDGTRLSIL.

The rearrangement uses TRBV20-1 and TRBJ2-7, with D perhaps assigned TRBD1 or TRBD2 (5 bases each). Germline loops: CDR1 DFQATT, CDR2 SNEGSKA (reference sequence). Trimming removed 0 bases at V and 1 base at J, with 13 bases between. The CDR3 is made up of 15 amino acids. The CDR3 bases are TGCAGTGCTAGAGAACCGGGACGCGTATCCTACGAGCAGTACTTC. Amino acid sequence: CSAREPGRVSYEQYF.

This clonotype was recorded a few times. An end of the junction differs from the germline gene, which may be a read error. The rearrangement uses TRBV5-1 and TRBJ1-1; D might be TRBD1 (6 bases). The CDR3 is 14 residues long. The germline CDR1 and CDR2 sequences are SGHRS and YFSETQ. This chain's CDR3 is CASRLTGLNTEVFF. In nucleotides, the CDR3 is TGCGCCAGCCGACTGACAGGCTTGAACACTGAAGTTTTCTTT.

In DNA, the CDR3 is TGTGCCAGCACCCCTCTGGGGGTCGGGAACACTGAAGCTTTCTTT. This gives the protein CASTPLGVGNTEAFF. The chain uses TRBV14 and TRBJ1-1; a possible D gene is TRBD1 (5 bases). This CDR3 region has 15 residues. The germline V gene has CDR1 SGHDN and CDR2 FVKESK. Trimming took off 7 bases at V and 1 base at J, with 16 bases between the two ends.

This clonotype was seen a handful of times. The chain couples TRBV4-3 to TRBJ2-1; 9 bases are a match to TRBD1. The CDR3 spans 15 residues. Germline V gene sequence: CDR1 LGHNA, CDR2 YSLEER. V dropped 0 bases and J dropped 6; count of bases not matched to a gene: 3. The CDR3 DNA sequence: TGCGCCAGCAGCCAAGAGGACAGGGGAGGCAATGAGCAGTTCTTC. Amino acid sequence: CASSQEDRGGNEQFF.

There are many counts of this clonotype. This chain connects TRBV4-3 to TRBJ1-5; the D is unclear. This CDR3 region has 18 residues. Germline-derived CDR1 and CDR2 are LGHNA and YSLEER. Trimming pared 0 bases from V and 2 bases from J, leaving 17 bases between. Here the CDR3 DNA reads TGCGCCAGCAGCCAAGAGTGGGAGGGAAAGAGAGGCAATCAGCCCCAGCATTTT. Translating it yields CASSQEWEGKRGNQPQHF.

This clonotype has just a few counts. The chain couples TRBV29-1 to TRBJ2-2; 7 bases line up with TRBD1. V lost 4 bases, J lost 6 bases, and 5 bases stayed unmatched. This CDR3 has 13 residues. Germline V CDR1 and CDR2: SQVTM, ANQGSEA. Here the CDR3 DNA reads TGCAGCGTTGCAGGGACAGCGGCCGGGGAGCTGTTTTTT. Its protein product is CSVAGTAAGELFF.

The gene calls are TRBV12-3 or TRBV12-4 and TRBJ2-3; D unclear. V lost 7 bases to trimming and J lost 2 bases, with 13 bases between them. The CDR3 length is 14 residues. The CDR3 loop is CASTLKEDTDTQYF. CDR3 sequence (DNA): TGTGCCAGCACCTTAAAAGAGGACACAGATACGCAGTATTTT.

This clonotype was detected a few times. The gene calls are TRBV28 and TRBJ2-7; D is ambiguous. Looked up from germline, CDR1 is MDHEN and CDR2 is SYDVKM. The V gene lost 5 bases and the J gene lost 1 base, with 6 bases spanning the gap. The CDR3 consists of 12 residues. The CDR3 nucleotides are TGTGCCAGCAGTCGCAGATCCTACGAGCAGTACTTC. Protein sequence: CASSRRSYEQYF.

Many counts were recorded for this clonotype. This chain connects TRBV7-9 to TRBJ1-1, with D hard to call. CDR1 and CDR2 from the germline V gene are SEHNR and FQNEAQ (reference sequence). V gave up 1 base and J gave up 0 bases, with 6 bases separating them. There are 14 residues in the CDR3. The CDR3, as DNA: TGTGCCAGCAGCTTAGTCGGAATGAACACTGAAGCTTTCTTT. Translation: CASSLVGMNTEAFF.

This clonotype was seen only a few times. The chain employs TRBV20-1 and TRBJ1-2, with D maybe TRBD1 (5 bases). This CDR3 is built from 13 residues. The germline CDR1 and CDR2 sequences are DFQATT and SNEGSKA (reference sequence). The CDR3 protein is CRGGDGTNYGYTF. CDR3 nucleotides: TGCAGGGGGGGGGACGGCACTAACTATGGCTACACCTTC.

This clonotype was observed a few times. The rearrangement links TRBV4-3 to TRBJ1-6; TRBD1 might be the D (6 bases). The CDR3 is 16 amino acids. Deletions cut 0 bases from V and 10 bases from J, with 16 bases between. CDR1 is LGHNA and CDR2 is YSLEER in the germline V gene. DNA for the CDR3: TGCGCCAGCAGCCAAGATGTAGCGGGGGGCGAATCACCCCTCCACTTT. Translating it yields CASSQDVAGGESPLHF.

The chain joins TRBV5-4 to TRBJ2-5; D remains ambiguous. The CDR3 is 14 amino acids. V lost 0 bases, J lost 0 bases, and 6 bases lay in between. From germline, CDR1 is SGHNT and CDR2 YYREEE (reference sequence). In nucleotides, the CDR3 is TGTGCCAGCAGCTTGGGGCTTTACCAAGAGACCCAGTACTTC. Translating it yields CASSLGLYQETQYF. The whole variable domain, filled in from reference TRBV5-4 and TRBJ2-5, reads ETGVTQSPTHLIKTRGQQVTLRCSSQSGHNTVSWYQQALGQGPQFIFQYYREEENGRGNFPPRFSGLQFPNYSSELNVNALELDDSALYLCASSLGLYQETQYFGPGTRLLVL.

The chain links TRBV29-1 to TRBJ2-3; 7 bases map to TRBD1. The germline V gene has CDR1 SQVTM and CDR2 ANQGSEA. CDR3 size: 13 residues. J lost 2 bases, V lost 5 bases, and 4 bases had no gene match. The CDR3 nucleotides read TGCAGCGTTCGAGGGGGCCACACAGATACGCAGTATTTT. Translation gives CSVRGGHTDTQYF.

This clonotype occurred many times. This chain connects TRBV6-2 or TRBV6-3 to TRBJ1-5, with unresolved D. In germline, CDR1 is MNHEY, CDR2 SVGEGT. Deletions cut 0 bases from V and 2 bases from J, with 8 bases between. The CDR3 covers 15 residues. The CDR3 region is CASSYSFRGNQPQHF. For the CDR3, the DNA is TGTGCCAGCAGTTACTCATTCCGGGGCAATCAGCCCCAGCATTTT.

This clonotype turned up a few times. This rearrangement joins TRBV4-2 to TRBJ2-2; D might be TRBD1 (5 bases). CDR1 and CDR2 (germline): LGHNA, YNFKEQ. The length of the CDR3 is 16 residues. The ends were cut back, 3 bases at V and 1 base at J, with 12 bases in the middle. The CDR3 reads CASSQEDRLNTGELFF. In DNA, the CDR3 is TGTGCCAGCAGCCAGGAAGACAGATTGAACACCGGGGAGCTGTTTTTT.